This T cell receptor beta chain was found in a study of T cells in Graves' hyperthyroidism and ophthalmopathy. Concerning this clonotype itself: What it binds is not known.

General study results and limits: The model predicted ophthalmopathy a median around six months before onset. Among clonotypes expanded in thyroid above 0.001, most were also found in blood.

The source material, RNA transcripts, was used to amplify TCR beta CDR3 regions. An initial round of RT-PCR targeting the TCR CDR3 relied on the HTBI primer set. TCRdb re-analysed the multiplex PCR reads in MiXCR, keeping a single row per CDR3 protein. Among about 200,000 distinct CDR3 sequences, less than 20% were seen once, and the ten largest hold around 48%. Not enrolled were patients with uncontrolled infection, other autoimmune disease, pregnancy or lactation. Clinical symptoms, serum thyroxine, TRAb, thyroid ultrasound and orbital computed tomography established diagnosis. The V and J ends lost 8 bases and 7 bases, in that order; junction bases with no gene match: 12. The germline V gene encodes CDR1 MNHEY and CDR2 SMNVEV (reference sequence). CDR3 length: 15 amino acids.

Material: blood. J is TRBJ2-7 and V is TRBV27, with TRBD2 matching 12 bases. This clonotype originated in a woman aged 45-59 years with Graves' hyperthyroidism. The CDR3 here is CASGASGRATEEQYF. The CDR3 DNA is TGTGCCAGCGGTGCTAGCGGGAGGGCCACGGAGGAGCAGTACTTC.